Shown below are 30 T cell receptor beta chains from a single sample sequenced in a study of cytomegalovirus exposure and HLA in healthy donors. PCR primers comprised 60 Vbeta and 13 Jbeta primers. Clones were read by immunoSEQ multiplex PCR, and TCRdb kept only the in-frame ones, dropping some. The sample lists 150,000 or so clones, 80% seen once, with around 6.5% in the top ten. Material: PBMCs. The receptors were sampled from a male donor in good health and CMV-seropositive.

The chain is built from TRBV14 and TRBJ1-6, with a weak D call TRBD1 (5 bases). This CDR3 region has 18 residues. V lost 1 base and J lost 6, with 19 bases in between. The germline gives CDR1 SGHDN, CDR2 FVKESK. CDR3 residues: CASSQGPSGLPVNSPLHF. In nucleotides, the CDR3 is TGTGCCAGCAGCCAAGGACCTTCGGGACTTCCCGTTAATTCACCCCTCCACTTT.

The rearrangement joins TRBV11-2 to TRBJ2-5, with 12 nucleotides matching TRBD1. The J call may be mistaken, given a closer DNA end match to TRBJ2-7. The CDR3 is 14 residues long. The germline gives CDR1 SGHAT, CDR2 FQNNGV. The CDR3 protein is CASSLGQGAYEQYF. CDR3 nucleotides: TGTGCCAGCAGCTTGGGACAGGGGGCATACGAGCAGTACTTC.

This clone was detected only once. The chain carries TRBV27 and TRBJ1-5; TRBD1 agrees at 7 bases. The junction had 15 bases not matched to a gene; V was cut back by 8 bases and J by 5 bases. This CDR3 comprises 16 residues. The germline gives CDR1 MNHEY, CDR2 SMNVEV (reference sequence). CDR3 sequence reads: CASATGQVSPDQPQHF. In DNA form, the CDR3 reads TGTGCCAGCGCAACCGGACAGGTTTCCCCCGATCAGCCCCAGCATTTT.

This clone was detected once. The rearrangement joins TRBV5-4 to TRBJ1-6; no definite D call. In germline, CDR1 is SGHNT, CDR2 YYREEE (reference sequence). The V end lost 0 bases, the J end lost 0 bases, and 13 bases lay between the germline ends. This CDR3 comprises 18 residues. The DNA for the CDR3 is TGTGCCAGCAGCTTGGTAGCGGGGTTGAGCTCCTATAATTCACCCCTCCACTTT. Its translation is CASSLVAGLSSYNSPLHF. The full variable domain, in which reference TRBV5-4 and TRBJ1-6 provide the parts outside the CDR3, is ETGVTQSPTHLIKTRGQQVTLRCSSQSGHNTVSWYQQALGQGPQFIFQYYREEENGRGNFPPRFSGLQFPNYSSELNVNALELDDSALYLCASSLVAGLSSYNSPLHFGNGTRLTVT.

The V call is TRBV5-1, the J call TRBJ2-2; the D is unclear. The CDR3 extends over 14 amino acids. V lost 2 bases, J lost 0 bases, and 5 bases lay in between. Germline lookup yields CDR1 SGHRS and CDR2 YFSETQ. CDR3 DNA sequence: TGCGCCAGCAGCTTACAGACGAACACCGGGGAGCTGTTTTTT. As protein: CASSLQTNTGELFF.

The CDR3 DNA follows: TGTGCCATCAGCGACAGGGGGCTGTCTGGAAACACCATATATTTT. Encoded protein: CAISDRGLSGNTIYF. This chain links TRBV10-3 with TRBJ1-3; 10 positions match TRBD1. This CDR3 region has 15 residues. Losses at the gene ends were 6 bases for V and 1 base for J; bases not matched to a gene: 3. CDR1 and CDR2 from the germline V gene are ENHRY and SYGVKD.

As concerns this clone: This same CDR3 is encoded by further DNA sequences in the sample. The CDR3, as DNA: TGTGCCACCAGCAGAGGGACTAGCGGGACCTACGAGCAGTACTTC. Translation gives CATSRGTSGTYEQYF. The chain uses TRBV15 and TRBJ2-7, with 12 bases fitting TRBD2. The J segment lost 2 bases and the V segment lost 1 base, leaving 0 bases of the junction unmatched. The CDR3 consists of 15 residues. Germline CDR1 LNHNV, CDR2 YYDKDF (reference sequence).

This clone was found once. V usage is TRBV19 and J usage is TRBJ2-1, with no clear D. This CDR3 is built from 16 residues. V was pared by 1 base and J by 0 bases, with 10 bases between. CDR1 and CDR2 (germline): LNHDA, SQIVND (reference sequence). The CDR3 DNA is TGTGCCAGTAGTATAGCACACAGTAGCTCCTACAATGAGCAGTTCTTC. Translated, it gives CASSIAHSSSYNEQFF.

This clone has a single count. The V gene is TRBV6-8, the J gene TRBJ2-2; D is unclear. Trimming removed 7 bases from V and 2 bases from J, with 11 bases in between. CDR3 size: 14 residues. Germline V CDR1 and CDR2: MNHGY, SAAAGT. The CDR3 coding sequence is TGTGCCAGCATCTATGAGGTTAACACCGGGGAGCTGTTTTTT. Its protein product is CASIYEVNTGELFF.

This chain joins TRBV4-2 and TRBJ2-3; D gene unclear. The CDR3 sequence is 15 residues long. Trimming left V 0 bases short and J 1 base short, with 8 bases between. Germline loops: CDR1 LGHNA, CDR2 YNFKEQ. The CDR3 here is CASSQENRGTDTQYF. CDR3 bases: TGTGCCAGCAGCCAAGAGAACCGAGGCACAGATACGCAGTATTTT.

The chain couples TRBV10-1 to TRBJ2-7; 7 bases match TRBD2. CDR1 WNHNN and CDR2 SYGVQD come from the germline V gene (reference sequence). The CDR3 is 11 amino acids. Trimming took 6 bases from V and 6 from J; bases not matched to a gene: 2. The CDR3 protein is CASSGLGEQYF. The CDR3 DNA reads TGCGCCAGCAGCGGACTAGGCGAGCAGTACTTC.

This chain uses TRBV5-4 with TRBJ2-2; 7 bases map to TRBD2. V shed 4 bases, J shed 7 bases, and the junction held 16 bases outside the gene matches. This CDR3 is 17 amino acids long. Per germline, CDR1 SGHNT and CDR2 YYREEE (reference sequence). The CDR3 sequence is CASSPPMGGVSRGELFF. CDR3 nucleotides: TGTGCCAGCAGCCCCCCCATGGGGGGGGTGAGCCGCGGGGAGCTGTTTTTT.

This clone was observed a handful of times. Other DNA sequences in the sample encode the same CDR3. The chain carries TRBV28 and TRBJ2-3; TRBD1 agrees at 8 bases. J was trimmed by 1 base and V by 10 bases; bases with no gene match: 7. Germline CDR1 and CDR2: MDHEN and SYDVKM. CDR3 size: 14 residues. This CDR3 is CAILQGARTDTQYF. CDR3 DNA sequence: TGTGCCATCCTCCAGGGGGCCCGCACAGATACGCAGTATTTT.

This sequence joins TRBV6-5 and TRBJ2-2; TRBD1 agrees at 10 bases. The CDR3 is made up of 13 amino acids. The ends lost 8 bases at V and 5 bases at J; junction bases unmatched: 2. Per the germline V gene, CDR1 is MNHEY and CDR2 is SVGAGI. CDR3 nucleotide sequence: TGTGCCAGCCGGGACAGGGGTACCGGGGAGCTGTTTTTT. Translated, it gives CASRDRGTGELFF.

The V gene is TRBV7-9, the J gene TRBJ2-6; 7 nucleotides line up with TRBD2. With V trimmed by 8 bases and J by 4 bases, 5 bases remained unmatched. CDR3 size: 14 residues. Germline assignment: CDR1 SEHNR and CDR2 FQNEAQ (reference sequence). The CDR3 loop is CASQREYGANVLTF. The CDR3 DNA reads TGTGCCAGCCAGCGGGAATACGGGGCCAACGTCCTGACTTTC.

This clone has just one count. This chain connects TRBV12-1 to TRBJ1-5; the D call in the table, TRBD1, was not verified against the DNA. TRBV12-1 is a recognized pseudogene. The CDR3 is 16 residues long. CDR3 residues: CASRGGPWNVNQPQHF. The CDR3 DNA reads as TGTGCCAGCAGAGGGGGACCTTGGAATGTCAATCAGCCCCAGCATTTT.

V is TRBV13 and J is TRBJ2-2, with D maybe TRBD1 (6 bases). CDR3 size: 14 residues. Germline-derived CDR1 and CDR2 are PRHDT and FYEKMQ (reference sequence). V gave up 5 bases and J gave up 4 bases, with 11 bases separating them. The CDR3 DNA reads as TGTGCCAGCAGCCTGGACAGCTTCACCGGGGAGCTGTTTTTT. Translation: CASSLDSFTGELFF.

The chain is built from TRBV14 and TRBJ1-4; D is undetermined. The CDR3 runs 15 residues. Trimming cost V 1 base and J 8 bases, with 14 bases left between them. Germline CDR1 is SGHDN and CDR2 is FVKESK. CDR3 bases: TGTGCCAGCAGCCAAGTGTGGAACAGTCCAGAAAAACTGTTTTTT. This sequence encodes CASSQVWNSPEKLFF.

The rearrangement uses TRBV6-1 and TRBJ2-7, with D uncertain. The germline gives CDR1 MNHNS, CDR2 SASEGT. This CDR3 is 14 amino acids long. V lost 8 bases to trimming and J lost 0 bases, with 14 bases between them. The CDR3 here is CASLDQESSYEQYF. The CDR3, as DNA: TGTGCCAGCCTTGACCAGGAAAGCTCCTACGAGCAGTACTTC.

This chain links TRBV6-5 with TRBJ1-2; D is undetermined. The germline V gene encodes CDR1 MNHEY and CDR2 SVGAGI. The CDR3 spans 13 residues. The V end lost 6 bases, the J end lost 0 bases, and 8 bases lay between the germline ends. CDR3 nucleotide sequence: TGTGCCAGCAGACTAGAAGCTAACTATGGCTACACCTTC. Encoded protein: CASRLEANYGYTF.

With respect to this clone: The junction does not match germline at one end; this may be a read error. This sequence joins TRBV7-9 and TRBJ2-5; D perhaps matches TRBD2 (5 bases). CDR1 SEHNR and CDR2 FQNEAQ come from the germline V gene (reference sequence). This CDR3 is 17 amino acids long. The CDR3 spells CSSRSSRASRVQETQYF. CDR3 sequence (DNA): TGTTCCAGCAGGTCCTCAAGGGCTAGCCGGGTTCAAGAGACCCAGTACTTC.

The chain has TRBV6-5 and TRBJ1-1; TRBD1 might be the D (6 bases). CDR1 is MNHEY and CDR2 is SVGAGI in the germline V gene. Trimming removed 7 bases at V and 5 bases at J, with 17 bases between. The CDR3 has 14 amino acids. CDR3 in DNA: TGTGCCAGCATCTCCTCGGCAGGGGTGACTGAAGCTTTCTTT. It is translated as CASISSAGVTEAFF.

The rearrangement joins TRBV27 to TRBJ2-1; 8 positions match TRBD2. The CDR3 contains 16 residues. Germline lookup yields CDR1 MNHEY and CDR2 SMNVEV (reference sequence). V lost 1 base and J lost 2; bases outside the gene matches: 4. The CDR3 DNA reads TGTGCCAGCAGTTTATATTCTAGCGGGCCCTACAATGAGCAGTTCTTC. The encoded protein is CASSLYSSGPYNEQFF.

The chain recombines TRBV18 with TRBJ2-7, with D possibly TRBD2 on 5 matching bases. The CDR3 is made up of 17 amino acids. Germline V CDR1 and CDR2: KGHSH, LQKENI. V was trimmed by 2 bases and J by 0 bases, leaving 17 bases between them. The CDR3 bases are TGTGCCAGCTCACCATCCTTCGCGGAGGCGAGCTCCTACGAGCAGTACTTC. Its protein is CASSPSFAEASSYEQYF.

This clone has just a few counts. The germline gene is not matched at one end of the junction; a read error may be the cause. V usage is TRBV7-9 and J usage is TRBJ1-2; unclear D gene. CDR1 and CDR2 from the germline V gene are SEHNR and FQNEAQ (reference sequence). CDR3 length: 14 residues. This CDR3 is CSSSSRLDSYGYTF. DNA of the CDR3: TGTTCCAGCAGCTCTCGGCTGGACTCCTATGGCTACACCTTC. The complete variable domain, with remaining parts taken from reference TRBV7-9 and TRBJ1-2, reads DTGVSQNPRHKITKRGQNVTFRCDPISEHNRLYWYRQTLGQGPEFLTYFQNEAQLEKSRLLSDRFSAERPKGSFSTLEIQRTEQGDSAMYLCSSSSRLDSYGYTFGSGTRLTVV.

In DNA, the CDR3 is TGTGCCAGCAGCCTTCCGGGACAGGGATGGGATACGCAGTATTTT. This translates into CASSLPGQGWDTQYF. V usage is TRBV11-3 and J usage is TRBJ2-3; 9 bases line up with TRBD1. The CDR3 is made up of 15 amino acids. The ends lost 5 bases at V and 6 bases at J; junction bases unmatched: 9. CDR1 is SGHNT, CDR2 YENEEA, per germline.

This sequence joins TRBV4-1 and TRBJ2-1; D gene unclear. Trimming removed 0 bases from V and 0 bases from J, with 12 bases in between. The CDR3 loop spans 17 amino acids. Germline CDR1 is MGHRA and CDR2 is YSYEKL. CDR3 protein: CASSQESAALSYNEQFF. As DNA, the CDR3 is TGCGCCAGCAGCCAAGAAAGTGCTGCACTCTCCTACAATGAGCAGTTCTTC.

The V and J genes are TRBV6-1 and TRBJ1-1, with D maybe TRBD1 (5 bases). The CDR3 runs to 13 residues. Germline V gene sequence: CDR1 MNHNS, CDR2 SASEGT. V was pared by 10 bases and J by 0 bases, with 12 bases between. The CDR3 DNA sequence: TGTGCCACCAGGTGGGGGGTGAACACTGAAGCTTTCTTT. It translates to CATRWGVNTEAFF.

V gene TRBV5-1 combines with J gene TRBJ1-3; 7 bases map to TRBD1. CDR1 SGHRS and CDR2 YFSETQ come from the germline V gene. CDR3 length equals 17 residues. V gave up 0 bases and J gave up 3 bases; unmatched junction bases: 9. CDR3 in DNA: TGCGCCAGCAGCTTGGGGGGGGACAGCCGATATGGAAACACCATATATTTT. Encoded protein: CASSLGGDSRYGNTIYF. The entire variable domain, with the rest obtained from reference TRBV5-1 and TRBJ1-3, is as follows: KAGVTQTPRYLIKTRGQQVTLSCSPISGHRSVSWYQQTPGQGLQFLFEYFSETQRNKGNFPGRFSGRQFSNSRSEMNVSTLELGDSALYLCASSLGGDSRYGNTIYFGEGSWLTVV.

The chain carries TRBV5-1 and TRBJ1-1, with D uncertain. This CDR3 region has 13 residues. The V gene's germline CDR1 is SGHRS and CDR2 YFSETQ. The V end lost 4 bases, the J end lost 0 bases, and 7 bases lay between the germline ends. CDR3 region: CASSQAMNTEAFF. Here the CDR3 DNA reads TGCGCCAGCAGCCAAGCTATGAACACTGAAGCTTTCTTT.